This T cell receptor beta chain was captured by sequencing in a study of PD-L1 blockade in urothelial cancer. Study observations and caveats: Clones that were tumor-associated expanded more in the blood of durable-benefit patients at 3 weeks.

Sequencing was performed with immunoSEQ multiplex PCR; in TCRdb, only in-frame clones are kept and a portion is missing. The sample lists some 60,000 clones, 86% seen once, with under 3.5% in the top ten. Worth noting for this clone: Its antigen is still unknown.

This TCR derives from a man aged 45-60 years with urothelial cancer. The source material was PBMCs, sampled around atezolizumab (anti-PD-L1) treatment.

The CDR3 is CATSPGETQYF. The DNA for the CDR3 is TGTGCCACCAGCCCGGGGGAGACCCAGTACTTC. V and J are TRBV10-3 and TRBJ2-5; TRBD2 is a possible D gene (5 bases). From germline, CDR1 is ENHRY and CDR2 SYGVKD. The CDR3 consists of 11 residues. The germline V and J ends were trimmed by 10 bases and 5 bases, with 11 bases remaining between them.